The clone carrying this TCR beta chain was counted a few times. This specimen belongs to a study of tumour-infiltrating T cells in Burkitt lymphoma. About the study: Productive clonality predicted overall and progression-free survival.

CDR1 and CDR2 from the germline V gene are SGHNT and YYREEE (reference sequence). Trimming stripped 6 bases from V and 0 bases from J, with 12 bases between. CDR3 size: 14 residues. TCRdb's table, derived via immunoSEQ multiplex PCR, lists solely in-frame clones and lacks some. The table lists around 13,000 clones, 85% of them singletons. Sequencing was carried out using tumor tissue. This chain joins TRBV5-4 and TRBJ1-1, with D uncertain. This sequence originates from a human donor with diffuse large B-cell lymphoma. The CDR3 loop is CASTSLEVNTEAFF. For the CDR3, the DNA is TGTGCCAGCACCTCGTTGGAGGTGAACACTGAAGCTTTCTTT.